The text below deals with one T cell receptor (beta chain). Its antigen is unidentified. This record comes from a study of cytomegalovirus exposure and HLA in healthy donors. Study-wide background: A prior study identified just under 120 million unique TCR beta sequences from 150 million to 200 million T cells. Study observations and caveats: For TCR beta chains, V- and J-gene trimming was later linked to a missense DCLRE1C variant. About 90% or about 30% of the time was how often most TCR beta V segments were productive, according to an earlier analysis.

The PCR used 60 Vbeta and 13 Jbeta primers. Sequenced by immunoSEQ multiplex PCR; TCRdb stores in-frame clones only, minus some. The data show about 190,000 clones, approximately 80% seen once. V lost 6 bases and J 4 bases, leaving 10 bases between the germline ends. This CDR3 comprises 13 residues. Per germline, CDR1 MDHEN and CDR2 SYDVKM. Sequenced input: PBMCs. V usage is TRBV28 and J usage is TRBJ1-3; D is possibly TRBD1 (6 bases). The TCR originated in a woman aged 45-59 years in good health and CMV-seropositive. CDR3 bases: TGTGCCAGCAGGACAGGTTGGGGAAACACCATATATTTT. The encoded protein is CASRTGWGNTIYF.